The T cell receptor (beta chain) under discussion was sequenced for a study of a mutant IDH1 vaccine in newly diagnosed glioma (dated by TCRdb to the early 2020s). In the study overall: Vaccination was initiated 4-6 weeks after radiotherapy alone, or concurrently with temozolomide cycles in the chemotherapy-containing groups. Peripheral blood was collected at six visits: V03 (baseline), V05, V07, V10, V12 and V13. Of the approximately 33 treated patients, about 62% were male and about 40% were female, and the mean age was roughly 40 years. Longitudinal TCRB deep sequencing was done for 25 to 30 treated patients, wherever samples were available for exploratory analyses. The week-35 safety follow-up was designated visit V12, and the week-47 end of study was designated visit V13. Prior to enrollment, patients had been given standard therapy consisting of radiotherapy alone, temozolomide alone, or radiochemotherapy with temozolomide, with the combination given to most patients. The full study reports these points: Across multiple MHC alleles, vaccine-induced immune responses were seen in about 93% of patients. The authors noted that analyses of patient blood samples could not be reproduced because of sample limitations. Selection of PBMC samples for TCRB deep sequencing was based on availability. Pseudoprogression seemed to be unrelated to changes in the top peripheral T cell clonotypes found by TCRB sequencing.

V gives up 1 base and J gives up 5 bases, and the segment between their germline ends measures 14 bases. The cysteine opens and the phenylalanine closes a CDR3 of 15 amino acids. The entry retains the CDR3 DNA only, 45 bases that are in frame from base 1. CDR1 and CDR2 are drawn from the germline V gene: SGHDT, YYEEEE. Comments on this clone: There is no known antigen for this receptor. Base-call qualities are not available, and no considerably larger clone is one nucleotide away.

The time point tag for this specimen amounts to: week 35, safety follow-up. Every vaccine dose consisted of 300 ug of a 20-mer mutant IDH1 peptide in Montanide, administered subcutaneously together with topical imiquimod. Eight vaccinations were administered to patients in weeks 1, 3, 5, 7, 11, 15, 19 and 23, corresponding to visits V03 through V10. All donors had newly diagnosed IDH1-mutant astrocytomas of WHO grade 3 or 4 that showed loss of nuclear ATRX. The samples were drawn from NOA16, a multicentre, single-arm, open-label phase I trial in Germany that tested a mutant IDH1 peptide vaccine in humans for the first time. Genomic DNA for TCRB sequencing was isolated from EDTA blood with the DNeasy Blood and Tissue Kit. The library was produced with the immunoSEQ multiplex PCR assay. Rearranged TCR beta chain sequences were amplified with the hsTCRB Kit following the manufacturer's protocol. TCRB libraries were sequenced on an Illumina MiSeq. The authors' pipeline ran thus. Demultiplexing, trimming and gene mapping were performed with the kit vendor's proprietary platform. In its TCRdb copy, this immuneACCESS table keeps in-frame sequences only and misses some clones. Where compared with another copy, unresolved V genes explain less than half of these, and the others have no known cause. The DNA gave D and trimming, while V, J and clone size come from that table. This sample has about 42,000 clones in its table, and 83% of those were observed once. Together, the top ten hold approximately 5.5% of the sample.

In this chain, TRBV5-6 is recombined with TRBJ2-3; perhaps TRBD1 is the D gene, with 6 bases matching. This TCR was sampled from a woman between 45 and 65 years old with glioma. Sequencing was performed on PBMCs, taken from a glioma patient whose treatment included an IDH1 peptide vaccine. The DNA is as follows: TGTGCCAGCAGCTTGATCGGACAGAAAAAAGATACGCAGTATTTT. This gives the protein CASSLIGQKKDTQYF.